These 6 T cell receptor beta chains were all obtained from the same sample, sequenced in a study of early T cells in non-severe SARS-CoV-2 infection. TCRdb fed the 5' RACE reads into MiXCR, producing one record per CDR3 protein. The data show some 28,000 distinct CDR3 sequences, roughly 5.7% seen once. The sequencing sample was made of whole blood. These receptors were obtained from an adult who was a healthcare worker with PCR-confirmed SARS-CoV-2 infection or an uninfected control (not recorded which).

There are many counts of this clonotype. The rearrangement uses TRBV7-2 and TRBJ2-1, with TRBD2 matching over 8 bases. J was trimmed by 10 bases and V by 0 bases; bases with no gene match: 17. Germline assignment: CDR1 SGHTA and CDR2 FQGNSA. This CDR3 is built from 18 residues. This CDR3 is CASSLAHLAGRGGIEQFF. The DNA for the CDR3 is TGTGCCAGCAGCTTAGCCCATCTAGCGGGTCGAGGGGGGATCGAGCAGTTCTTC. Full variable domain (remainder filled in from reference TRBV7-2 and TRBJ2-1): GAGVSQSPSNKVTEKGKDVELRCDPISGHTALYWYRQSLGQGLEFLIYFQGNSAPDKSGLPSDRFSAERTGGSVSTLTIQRTQQEDSAVYLCASSLAHLAGRGGIEQFFGPGTRLTVL.

In its sample, this clonotype was seen many times. The V and J genes are TRBV7-9 and TRBJ2-1; D possibly corresponds to TRBD1 (6 bases). V lost 5 bases and J lost 2, with 31 bases in between. The germline CDR1 and CDR2 sequences are SEHNR and FQNEAQ (reference sequence). The CDR3 runs to 21 residues. CDR3 sequence: CASSPPPRRGRTEGAYNEQFF. The CDR3 region has the DNA TGTGCCAGCAGCCCTCCACCTAGACGGGGTCGGACAGAAGGGGCCTACAATGAGCAGTTCTTC.

This clonotype came up many times. The V call is TRBV28, the J call TRBJ1-2, with unresolved D. V was clipped by 8 bases and J by 4 bases, with 8 bases between them. In germline, CDR1 is MDHEN, CDR2 SYDVKM. The length of the CDR3 is 11 residues. CDR3 sequence (DNA): TGTGCCAGCGGGGATGGCTATGGCTACACCTTC. This sequence encodes CASGDGYGYTF.

This clonotype showed up many times. The rearrangement links TRBV29-1 to TRBJ2-1, with a possible D match to TRBD1 (6 bases). Germline values: CDR1 SQVTM, CDR2 ANQGSEA. V shed 6 bases and J shed 5 bases, with 11 bases lying between them. This CDR3 has 12 amino acids. The CDR3 region has the DNA TGCAGCGTCGCCAGGGGCGACAATGAGCAGTTCTTC. Protein sequence: CSVARGDNEQFF.

This chain joins TRBV19 and TRBJ1-1; 7 nucleotides match TRBD1. The V segment lost 4 bases and the J segment 1 base; nucleotides outside the gene matches: 6. The CDR3 totals 15 residues. CDR1 and CDR2 (germline): LNHDA, SQIVND (reference sequence). The CDR3: CASSTPGQANTEAFF. CDR3 DNA: TGTGCCAGTAGTACCCCAGGACAGGCGAACACTGAAGCTTTCTTT.

This clonotype appeared many times. A junction boundary mismatches the germline segment, possibly from a read error. The chain links TRBV7-2 to TRBJ1-1, with D maybe TRBD1 (6 bases). CDR3 length equals 14 residues. The germline V gene encodes CDR1 SGHTA and CDR2 FQGNSA. CDR3 DNA sequence: TGTGCCAGCAGCCGGGAAAGGACAGCCCTTGAAGTTTTCTTT. Translation gives CASSRERTALEVFF.